Shown below are 32 T cell receptor beta chains from a single sample sequenced in a study of T cell repertoires in cytomegalovirus infection (dated by TCRdb to about 2019). The sequencer listed for this sample is Illumina HiSeq 1500. Through fastp at Q25 and MiXCR, TCRdb rebuilt clones from the public reads, retaining in-frame beta chains. Every entry covers one CDR3 protein and lists the most common genes and DNA from its rows. This sample lists about 830,000 distinct CDR3 sequences; 32% were detected once. Roughly 12% of the sample is in the top ten clones. Taken with the paper, the label for treatment or condition translates to: in vitro stimulation with specific CMV peptide epitopes to enrich CMV-specific T cells. Their target antigens are unknown. Here the sequenced sample was cultured CD8+ T cells from PBMCs, taken from culture after CMV antigen stimulation. The source of these receptors is a human donor in good health (CMV status not recorded). Some clones in this sample may be carry-over from other donors' samples.

In this sample, this clonotype turned up many times. This chain joins TRBV7-3 and TRBJ2-2; 8 bases are a match to TRBD2. The J segment lost 1 base and the V segment lost 1 base, leaving 2 bases of the junction unmatched. CDR1 and CDR2 from the germline V gene are SGHTA and FQGTGA. This CDR3 comprises 16 residues. The CDR3 loop reads CASSLMAGGNTGELFF. The DNA of the CDR3 is TGTGCCAGCAGCTTAATGGCGGGGGGGAACACCGGGGAGCTGTTTTTT.

This clonotype was found a few times. The genes are TRBV29-1 and TRBJ1-2, with D perhaps matching TRBD1 (6 bases). V was pared by 7 bases and J by 5 bases, with 17 bases between. Germline assignment: CDR1 SQVTM and CDR2 ANQGSEA. This CDR3 has 13 amino acids. The DNA of the CDR3 is TGCAGCGCCGGAACGGGGGGCCAGTATGGCTACACCTTC. It is translated as CSAGTGGQYGYTF.

This clonotype was seen more than once but under ten times. The chain employs TRBV6-5 and TRBJ1-1; D gene uncertain. Germline V gene sequence: CDR1 MNHEY, CDR2 SVGAGI. The CDR3 spans 13 residues. V was cut by 5 bases and J by 5 bases, with 12 bases left in between. CDR3 DNA: TGTGCCAGCAGTACCACCCGGAAAACTGAAGCTTTCTTT. Translating gives CASSTTRKTEAFF.

The chain couples TRBV27 to TRBJ1-4; D possibly corresponds to TRBD1 (5 bases). CDR3 length: 14 residues. Deletions cut 8 bases from V and 2 bases from J, with 12 bases between. From germline, CDR1 is MNHEY and CDR2 SMNVEV (reference sequence). The chain's CDR3 is CASAPGPTNEKLFF. Written as DNA, the CDR3 is TGTGCCAGCGCTCCAGGGCCGACTAATGAAAAACTGTTTTTT.

This chain uses TRBV24-1 with TRBJ1-1; 7 bases line up with TRBD1. This CDR3 has 13 amino acids. Germline values: CDR1 KGHDR, CDR2 SFDVKD. J gave up 6 bases and V 4 bases, and 4 bases lay outside the gene matches. The CDR3 spells CATSEPDRAEAFF. The CDR3 DNA follows: TGTGCCACCAGTGAACCCGACAGGGCTGAAGCTTTCTTT.

This clonotype was seen ten or more times. The J gene is TRBJ2-7, the V gene TRBV7-8; D may correspond to TRBD1 or TRBD2 (7 bases each). The CDR3 runs 13 residues. Germline V gives CDR1 SGHVS, CDR2 FQNEAQ. Trimming removed 5 bases from V and 4 bases from J, with 12 bases in between. The CDR3 coding sequence is TGTGCCAGCAGCCCAGGGGGAGGGTACGAGCAGTACGTC. Translation: CASSPGGGYEQYV.

This clonotype was found many times. The rearrangement links TRBV7-9 to TRBJ2-5, with a tentative D call TRBD2 (6 bases). Trimming took 5 bases from V and 2 from J, leaving 12 bases between them. Germline loops: CDR1 SEHNR, CDR2 FQNEAQ (reference sequence). The CDR3 spans 14 residues. This chain's CDR3 is CASSARDFQETQYF. The DNA for the CDR3 is TGTGCCAGCAGCGCCCGGGACTTTCAAGAGACCCAGTACTTC. Full variable domain (rest looked up from reference TRBV7-9 and TRBJ2-5): DTGVSQNPRHKITKRGQNVTFRCDPISEHNRLYWYRQTLGQGPEFLTYFQNEAQLEKSRLLSDRFSAERPKGSFSTLEIQRTEQGDSAMYLCASSARDFQETQYFGPGTRLLVL.

CDR3 nucleotides: TGTGCCAGCACCTTGGACAGGGGGCGTGAGACCCAGTACTTC. The encoded protein is CASTLDRGRETQYF. The genes are TRBV12-3 or TRBV12-4 and TRBJ2-5, with 11 nucleotides matching TRBD1. J lost 5 bases, V lost 7 bases, and 6 bases had no gene match. The CDR3 runs 14 residues.

This chain joins TRBV29-1 and TRBJ1-2, with D unresolved. Germline loops: CDR1 SQVTM, CDR2 ANQGSEA. This CDR3 region has 13 residues. V was cut by 4 bases and J by 0 bases, with 9 bases left in between. The CDR3 spells CSVVASANYGYTF. The CDR3 DNA follows: TGCAGCGTTGTAGCCTCAGCTAACTATGGCTACACCTTC.

This clonotype has a handful of counts. This rearrangement joins TRBV6-2 or TRBV6-3 to TRBJ2-3, with D hard to call. This CDR3 comprises 16 residues. Germline V gene sequence: CDR1 MNHEY, CDR2 SVGEGT. Trimming pared 2 bases from V and 2 bases from J, leaving 14 bases between. The CDR3 DNA reads TGTGCCAGCAGTTACCGCCAGCGCCCTATCACAGATACGCAGTATTTT. This codes for CASSYRQRPITDTQYF.

In its sample, this clonotype was seen a few times. The rearrangement uses TRBV10-3 and TRBJ1-1, with a possible D match to TRBD1 (6 bases). This CDR3 is built from 15 residues. The germline V gene has CDR1 ENHRY and CDR2 SYGVKD. V lost 2 bases and J lost 4, with 14 bases in between. The CDR3, as DNA: TGTGCCATCAGTGAGGCGGGGGGGGCGATCACTGAAGCTTTCTTT. Its translation: CAISEAGGAITEAFF.

This clonotype was observed a handful of times. The rearrangement joins TRBV12-5 to TRBJ2-1; TRBD2 agrees at 16 bases. Germline CDR1 reads LGHNT; CDR2 reads FRNRAP. With V trimmed by 3 bases and J by 1 base, 3 bases remained unmatched. CDR3 size: 18 residues. CDR3 loop: CASGFGTSGGASYNEQFF. The DNA for the CDR3 is TGTGCTAGTGGTTTTGGGACTAGCGGGGGGGCGTCCTACAATGAGCAGTTCTTC.

A few counts support this clonotype. V usage is TRBV6-5 and J usage is TRBJ2-2; 9 nucleotides line up with TRBD1. CDR1 and CDR2 (germline): MNHEY, SVGAGI. The V and J ends lost 6 bases and 5 bases, in that order; junction bases with no gene match: 13. The CDR3 extends over 17 amino acids. This CDR3 is CASSLFRTGEGTGELFF. CDR3 in DNA: TGTGCCAGCAGCCTTTTCCGGACAGGGGAAGGAACCGGGGAGCTGTTTTTT.

This clonotype was seen many times. This chain connects TRBV7-9 to TRBJ1-5; 7 positions match TRBD1. The CDR3 is 16 residues long. Germline V CDR1 and CDR2: SEHNR, FQNEAQ (reference sequence). V lost 4 bases to trimming and J lost 0 bases; unmatched junction nucleotides: 6. Here the CDR3 reads CASSSGGQYSNQPQHF. In nucleotides, the CDR3 is TGTGCCAGCAGCTCAGGGGGACAGTATAGCAATCAGCCCCAGCATTTT.

This clonotype was counted only a few times. The V and J genes are TRBV20-1 and TRBJ2-7; 10 bases line up with TRBD2. CDR1 DFQATT and CDR2 SNEGSKA come from the germline V gene (reference sequence). CDR3 size: 14 residues. V shed 5 bases, J shed 6 bases, and the junction held 10 bases outside the gene matches. CDR3 amino acids: CSAPGTSEGGEQYF. As DNA, the CDR3 is TGCAGTGCTCCCGGGACTAGCGAAGGCGGCGAGCAGTACTTC.

The chain couples TRBV6-2 or TRBV6-3 to TRBJ2-7; the match to TRBD1 covers 8 bases. Trimming at V came to 8 bases and at J to 3 bases, leaving 3 bases not matched to a gene. CDR3 length equals 12 residues. Germline CDR1 is MNHEY and CDR2 is SVGEGT. The DNA of the CDR3 is TGTGCCAGCGAGACAGGGGACTACGAGCAGTACTTC. It is translated as CASETGDYEQYF.

This clonotype was observed a few times. The rearrangement uses TRBV12-5 and TRBJ2-7; maybe TRBD2 (6 bases). The CDR3 runs 14 residues. Trimming cost V 3 bases and J 2 bases, with 11 bases left between them. From germline, CDR1 is LGHNT and CDR2 FRNRAP. The CDR3 nucleotides are TGTGCTAGTGGTTTCCGGGACTTTCCCTACGAGCAGTACTTC. This translates into CASGFRDFPYEQYF.

This chain links TRBV28 with TRBJ2-7; the D is unclear. The CDR3 spans 16 residues. V was clipped by 6 bases and J by 6 bases, with 24 bases between them. Germline V gene lookup returns CDR1 MDHEN and CDR2 SYDVKM. The CDR3 here is CASSSRSVFAGSEQYV. CDR3 DNA sequence: TGTGCCAGCAGCTCCCGCTCGGTTTTTGCTGGATCCGAGCAGTACGTC.

There are a few counts of this clonotype. As DNA, the CDR3 is TGTGCCAGCAGTCCAAGGACAGGGACCGAGCAGTACTTC. Protein product: CASSPRTGTEQYF. This chain joins TRBV28 and TRBJ2-7, with 8 nucleotides matching TRBD1. Per the germline V gene, CDR1 is MDHEN and CDR2 is SYDVKM. Losses at the gene ends were 5 bases for V and 6 bases for J; bases not matched to a gene: 6. The CDR3 is 13 residues long.

This clonotype has a handful of counts. The V and J genes are TRBV7-9 and TRBJ2-4; D perhaps matches TRBD1 (6 bases). The CDR3 extends over 16 amino acids. Between the trimmed V and J ends, which lost 3 bases and 2 bases, there was a span of 14 bases. The germline CDR1 and CDR2 sequences are SEHNR and FQNEAQ (reference sequence). The CDR3 spells CASSFGQGMPKNIQYF. Here the CDR3 DNA reads TGTGCCAGCAGCTTCGGTCAGGGGATGCCCAAAAACATTCAGTACTTC.

V and J are TRBV29-1 and TRBJ2-6, with D maybe TRBD1 (8 bases). Trimming pared 6 bases from V and 0 bases from J, leaving 21 bases between. This CDR3 contains 18 residues. CDR1 and CDR2 from the germline V gene are SQVTM and ANQGSEA. Here the CDR3 reads CSVWGGRGQISGANVLTF. The DNA of the CDR3 is TGCAGCGTCTGGGGGGGCAGGGGGCAAATCTCTGGGGCCAACGTCCTGACTTTC.

As regards this clonotype: Its ends do not fully match the called genes, so a read error is possible. V usage is TRBV5-6 and J usage is TRBJ1-1, with 7 bases aligning to TRBD1. The V gene's germline CDR1 is SGHDT and CDR2 YYEEEE. The CDR3 totals 14 residues. The CDR3 spells CVSSYVGGLTEAFF. The CDR3 DNA sequence: TGTGTCAGCAGTTACGTAGGGGGCCTCACTGAAGCTTTCTTT.

This clonotype was seen a handful of times. This sequence joins TRBV7-9 and TRBJ2-7, with TRBD1 identical over 8 bases. V dropped 1 base and J dropped 3; count of bases not matched to a gene: 14. CDR3 size: 18 residues. Germline CDR1 is SEHNR and CDR2 is FQNEAQ (reference sequence). CDR3 amino acids: CASSLGGQALKPLYEQYF. The CDR3 DNA follows: TGTGCCAGCAGCTTAGGGGGACAGGCTCTAAAACCCCTCTACGAGCAGTACTTC.

This chain connects TRBV19 to TRBJ1-1, with D maybe TRBD1 (6 bases). Trimming left V 6 bases short and J 2 bases short, with 13 bases between. This CDR3 contains 14 residues. Germline lookup yields CDR1 LNHDA and CDR2 SQIVND (reference sequence). CDR3 sequence reads: CASSVTGSNTEAFF. The CDR3 DNA follows: TGTGCCAGTAGCGTGACAGGCTCTAACACTGAAGCTTTCTTT.

This clonotype turned up a few times. The chain carries TRBV15 and TRBJ2-1; no reliable D call. From germline, CDR1 is LNHNV and CDR2 YYDKDF (reference sequence). This CDR3 is built from 14 residues. Trimming cost V 5 bases and J 8 bases, with 16 bases left between them. The CDR3 region has the DNA TGTGCCACCAGCTCCCGGTTGGGGTACGATGAGCAGTTCTTC. It translates to CATSSRLGYDEQFF.

The chain joins TRBV5-4 to TRBJ2-3; D may be TRBD1 or TRBD2 (5 bases each). Germline V gene data show CDR1 as SGHNT and CDR2 as YYREEE (reference sequence). The CDR3 covers 16 residues. Trimming stripped 7 bases from V and 4 bases from J, with 22 bases between. CDR3 DNA: TGTGCCAGCCAAATTGCCGGGACCCTAGAGGCAGATACGCAGTATTTT. Encoded protein: CASQIAGTLEADTQYF.

The chain links TRBV11-2 to TRBJ2-2; 7 nucleotides line up with TRBD1. J was trimmed by 6 bases and V by 1 base; bases with no gene match: 5. The CDR3 has 15 amino acids. Germline loops: CDR1 SGHAT, CDR2 FQNNGV. The CDR3 reads CASSLVVTGSGELFF. Written as DNA, the CDR3 is TGTGCCAGCAGCTTAGTCGTGACAGGGTCCGGGGAGCTGTTTTTT.

This clonotype came up a few times. The CDR3 coding sequence is TGTGCCGTGGCGGGGCGAGAGACCCAGTACTTC. Residues: CAVAGRETQYF. This chain uses TRBV6-6 with TRBJ2-5, with D possibly matching TRBD2 (6 bases). CDR1 is MNHNY, CDR2 SVGAGI, per germline (reference sequence). V gave up 11 bases and J gave up 4 bases, with 11 bases separating them. The CDR3 has 11 amino acids.

CDR3 residues: CATSDADSLQETQYF. DNA for the CDR3: TGTGCCACCAGTGATGCAGACAGCCTCCAAGAGACCCAGTACTTC. This chain connects TRBV24-1 to TRBJ2-5, with D possibly matching TRBD1 (5 bases). The CDR3 runs 15 residues. Germline CDR1 and CDR2: KGHDR and SFDVKD. V gave up 3 bases and J gave up 1 base, with 11 bases separating them.

This clonotype was seen repeatedly, ten times or more. This chain connects TRBV7-8 to TRBJ2-5, with a tentative D call TRBD1 (6 bases). The CDR3 covers 14 residues. With 5 bases removed from V and 1 base from J, the gap between germline ends came to 11 bases. The germline CDR1 and CDR2 sequences are SGHVS and FQNEAQ. As DNA, the CDR3 is TGTGCCAGCAGCCTCGGGACAACCCAAGAGACCCAGTACTTC. Its protein is CASSLGTTQETQYF.

This chain joins TRBV10-2 and TRBJ2-7; no clear D gene. Germline V gene lookup returns CDR1 WSHSY and CDR2 SAAADI. The CDR3 covers 12 residues. V lost 3 bases to trimming and J lost 2 bases, with 5 bases between them. CDR3 sequence reads: CASSDITYEQYF. The CDR3 DNA reads TGCGCCAGCAGTGACATTACCTACGAGCAGTACTTC.

This clonotype was found a few times. V is TRBV12-3 or TRBV12-4 and J is TRBJ1-5; 10 bases are shared with TRBD1. The J segment lost 9 bases and the V segment lost 10 bases, leaving 6 bases of the junction unmatched. CDR3 length: 12 amino acids. The CDR3 spells CAIGTGVVPQHF. The CDR3 DNA is TGTGCCATTGGGACAGGGGTTGTGCCCCAGCATTTT.